The present T cell receptor beta chain was sequenced within a study of Ad26.COV2.S vaccination and SARS-CoV-2 variants. Specified treatment: around 19 received Ad26.COV2.S at low or high dose, single or two shots; 5 received placebo; per-sample allocation not given. After the first vaccine or placebo injection, samples were drawn on day 63. To note about this clone: The antigen remains undetermined.

The protocol was immunoSEQ multiplex PCR, while the TCRdb copy is restricted to in-frame clones and leaves out a portion. The profile covers hundreds of thousands of clones, with more than 85% appearing a single time and approximately 4.5% taken by the ten largest. The CDR3 contains 13 residues. Trimming shortened V by 5 bases and J by 4 bases, and 11 bases separated the two germline ends. Per germline, CDR1 KGHSH and CDR2 LQKENI. Findings and caveats of the study: The analyses of TCR breadth and depth may have understated the size of total T cell responses. It was found that vaccine and placebo recipients had similar non-spike TCR breadth.

This clonotype was obtained from a person aged 18-65 years who received the Ad26.COV2.S COVID-19 vaccine or a placebo. The J gene is TRBJ1-1, the V gene TRBV18; the D gene is possibly TRBD1 (6 bases). The source material was peripheral blood, sampled in a trial of Ad26.COV2.S vaccine versus placebo. Here the CDR3 DNA reads TGTGCCAGCTCATCCGACAGGATCACTGAAGCTTTCTTT. This gives the protein CASSSDRITEAFF.